The rows below give T cell receptor beta chains drawn from one sample of a study of human T cells and chemical hapten exposure. TCRdb processed the RACE reads anew with MiXCR; each CDR3 protein has one entry. The data contain 200,000 to 300,000 distinct CDR3 sequences, about 8.1% of them singletons. The sample in question was whole blood, obtained in connection with sensitization to the hapten diphenylcyclopropenone (DPC). The receptors were gathered from a woman in her forties with alopecia areata. Some clones in this sample may be carry-over from other donors' samples. Each CDR3 is given with its conserved first and last residue. The D gene is left open where the match is weak. Not every row has a clone size; where given, it reads once, few, many or a size class.

TRBD2	.	TRBJ2-3	TRBV11-2	TGTGCCAGCAGCTTTAACTCTGGGCGGGAGTTTCAGTATTTT	CASSFNSGREFQYF
.	few	TRBJ2-7	TRBV6-2/TRBV6-3	TGTGCCAGCAGTTATTACCAGAGGGGGTATAGAAGCGAGCAGTACTTC	CASSYYQRGYRSEQYF
.	.	TRBJ1-2	TRBV20-1	TGCAGTGCTAGAGATAATTTTAACCGGGACCGTCACTATGGCTACACCTTC	CSARDNFNRDRHYGYTF
TRBD2	.	TRBJ2-7	TRBV28	TGTGCCAGCACCCCCGGGACTAGCTACGAGCTGTACTTC	CASTPGTSYELYF
.	few	TRBJ2-1	TRBV29-1	TGCAGCGTTGGCAGCGACCTCTCCTACAATGAGCAGTTCTTC	CSVGSDLSYNEQFF
.	few	TRBJ1-4	TRBV6-2/TRBV6-3	TGTGCCAGCAGAACATTTGGACGCCTGGAGGATGAAAAACTGTTTTTT	CASRTFGRLEDEKLFF
TRBD2	few	TRBJ2-1	TRBV7-2	TGTGCCAGCAGCTTAGCTTCCGGGACTAGCGTTTATGAGCAGTTCTTC	CASSLASGTSVYEQFF
TRBD2	.	TRBJ2-3	TRBV28	TGTGCCAGCAGTTTATCGCCTAGCGGGAGAACAGATACGCAGTATTTT	CASSLSPSGRTDTQYF
.	.	TRBJ2-7	TRBV4-1	TGCGCCAGCAGCCAAGATGGAACGTCCACCGTCTACGAGCAGTACTTC	CASSQDGTSTVYEQYF
.	few	TRBJ2-2	TRBV7-9	TGTGCCAGCAGAGGGGAGACCGGGGAGCTGTTTTTT	CASRGETGELFF
TRBD2	few	TRBJ2-1	TRBV6-2/TRBV6-3	TGTGCCAGCAGTTCCGGGGGAGGGTTCTACAATGAGCAGTTCTTC	CASSSGGGFYNEQFF
.	many	TRBJ2-7	TRBV10-3	TGTGCCATCAGTGAGTCCAGGGAAGCCTCCTACGAGCAGTACTTC	CAISESREASYEQYF
TRBD2	few	TRBJ2-3	TRBV7-9	TGTGCCAGCAGCTTAAGTACTAGCGGGGCAGATACGCAGTATTTT	CASSLSTSGADTQYF
.	few	TRBJ1-5	TRBV12-3/TRBV12-4	TGTGCCAGCAGGTCAGGGGCGATCAATCAGCCCCAGCATTTT	CASRSGAINQPQHF
.	few	TRBJ1-2	TRBV6-1	TGTGCCAGCAGTGACGGTAGAGGGGGACTTAACTATGGCTACACCTTC	CASSDGRGGLNYGYTF
.	.	TRBJ2-3	TRBV6-2/TRBV6-3	TGTGCCAGCTCGGTCAGGATCCTTGGAGATACGCAGTATTTT	CASSVRILGDTQYF
.	.	TRBJ2-2	TRBV20-1	TGCAGTGCTAGAGACATGGGGGTGGCGAACACCGGGGAGCTGTTTTTT	CSARDMGVANTGELFF
.	many	TRBJ1-3	TRBV12-3/TRBV12-4	TGTGCCAGCACCGATCCCAAATCTGGAAACACCATATATTTT	CASTDPKSGNTIYF